A single sample gave rise to the 12 T cell receptor beta chains below, sequenced in a study of blood T cell repertoires in COVID-19. Assay: immunoSEQ multiplex PCR; the TCRdb copy retains only in-frame clones and omits some. The sample shows about 150,000 clones, approximately 90% of them seen only once. The specimen sequenced was peripheral blood. The receptors were sampled from a man aged 18 to 30 with COVID-19, enrolled during active disease.

The V call is TRBV5-1, the J call TRBJ2-7, with 10 bases matching TRBD2. The ends lost 6 bases at V and 2 bases at J; junction bases unmatched: 5. This CDR3 spans 14 amino acids. Per germline, CDR1 SGHRS and CDR2 YFSETQ. Written as DNA, the CDR3 is TGCGCCAGCAACTCGGGACTAGCGACCTACGAGCAGTACTTC. Its protein is CASNSGLATYEQYF.

The chain has TRBV5-4 and TRBJ2-7, with a possible D match to TRBD2 (5 bases). V was clipped by 2 bases and J by 4 bases, with 13 bases between them. This CDR3 has 14 residues. Germline V gene sequence: CDR1 SGHNT, CDR2 YYREEE (reference sequence). The CDR3 spells CASSFRSEVYEQYF. CDR3 bases: TGTGCCAGCAGCTTTCGATCGGAGGTTTACGAGCAGTACTTC.

V is TRBV9 and J is TRBJ1-1, with D tentatively TRBD1 (6 bases). Germline V gene lookup returns CDR1 SGDLS and CDR2 YYNGEE. Trimming shortened V by 3 bases and J by 0 bases, and 12 bases separated the two germline ends. There are 15 residues in the CDR3. This chain's CDR3 is CASSGSTGLNTEAFF. The CDR3 nucleotides read TGTGCCAGCAGCGGATCCACAGGGTTGAACACTGAAGCTTTCTTT.

This chain connects TRBV7-8 to TRBJ2-2, with D possibly matching TRBD1 (6 bases). This CDR3 contains 15 residues. From germline, CDR1 is SGHVS and CDR2 FQNEAQ. The V end was cut by 2 bases, the J end by 0 bases, with 7 bases between. The CDR3 region is CASSLQGSNTGELFF. The CDR3, as DNA: TGTGCCAGCAGCTTACAGGGGTCGAACACCGGGGAGCTGTTTTTT.

The sample holds one count of this clone. A junction end diverges from the germline sequence, so it may reflect a read error. The V gene is TRBV27, the J gene TRBJ2-3; weak D call: TRBD1 (8 bases). CDR3 size: 18 residues. In germline, CDR1 is MNHEY, CDR2 SMNVEV (reference sequence). The CDR3 DNA reads as TGTGCCAGCAGTTCCCATGGGAGGGACAGGCCTTCGCACAGATACGCAGTATTT. It yields the protein CASSSHGRDRPSHRYAVF.

The chain couples TRBV5-1 to TRBJ2-1, with 7 bases matching TRBD1. The CDR3 consists of 16 residues. The V gene's germline CDR1 is SGHRS and CDR2 YFSETQ. V lost 5 bases to trimming and J lost 8 bases; unmatched junction nucleotides: 16. The CDR3 DNA reads as TGCGCCAGCAGTTCCGGACCCGGGACAGATCTCGATGAGCAGTTCTTC. Protein: CASSSGPGTDLDEQFF.

The chain carries TRBV10-3 and TRBJ2-7, with D perhaps matching TRBD2 (5 bases). This CDR3 comprises 11 residues. Germline V CDR1 and CDR2: ENHRY, SYGVKD. Deletions cut 3 bases from V and 7 bases from J, with 7 bases between. The CDR3 DNA sequence: TGTGCCATCAGTGACTCGGGGGAGCAGTACTTC. Its translation: CAISDSGEQYF.

The V gene is TRBV24-1, the J gene TRBJ2-2; 8 bases are a match to TRBD1. The CDR3 runs 16 residues. Germline V gene data show CDR1 as KGHDR and CDR2 as SFDVKD. Unmatched junction bases numbered 8, after V lost 5 bases and J lost 4 bases. CDR3 residues: CATSVGGQGATGELFF. The CDR3 nucleotides read TGTGCCACCAGTGTTGGGGGGCAGGGGGCCACCGGGGAGCTGTTTTTT.

The CDR3 sequence: CSAGLTGQYF. The CDR3 DNA reads as TGCAGTGCTGGCCTTACGGGGCAGTACTTC. The rearrangement uses TRBV20-1 and TRBJ2-7; D is unresolved. Germline-derived CDR1 and CDR2 are DFQATT and SNEGSKA (reference sequence). V lost 5 bases and J lost 9, with 11 bases in between. The CDR3 covers 10 residues.

The chain uses TRBV25-1 and TRBJ2-7; TRBD2 is a possible D gene (5 bases). Per the germline V gene, CDR1 is MGHDK and CDR2 is SYGVNS. Trimming removed 1 base from V and 2 bases from J, with 9 bases in between. The CDR3 has 14 amino acids. CDR3 sequence (DNA): TGTGCCAGCAGTGAATTTGGGGAGCCCTACGAGCAGTACTTC. Translating it yields CASSEFGEPYEQYF.

The sample holds one count of this clone. The CDR3 reads CASSERGLAGGSYEQYF. CDR3 DNA: TGTGCCAGCAGTGAAAGGGGACTAGCGGGAGGATCCTACGAGCAGTACTTC. The genes are TRBV6-1 and TRBJ2-7, with TRBD2 matching over 15 bases. In germline, CDR1 is MNHNS, CDR2 SASEGT. This CDR3 has 17 residues. J was trimmed by 1 base and V by 2 bases; bases with no gene match: 3.

This clone was seen once. This chain connects TRBV20-1 to TRBJ2-5, with D unclear. The CDR3 sequence is 11 residues long. The ends were cut back, 3 bases at V and 4 bases at J, with 6 bases in the middle. Per the germline V gene, CDR1 is DFQATT and CDR2 is SNEGSKA (reference sequence). Here the CDR3 DNA reads TGCAGTGCTAGTACGGGAGAGACCCAGTACTTC. Protein product: CSASTGETQYF.